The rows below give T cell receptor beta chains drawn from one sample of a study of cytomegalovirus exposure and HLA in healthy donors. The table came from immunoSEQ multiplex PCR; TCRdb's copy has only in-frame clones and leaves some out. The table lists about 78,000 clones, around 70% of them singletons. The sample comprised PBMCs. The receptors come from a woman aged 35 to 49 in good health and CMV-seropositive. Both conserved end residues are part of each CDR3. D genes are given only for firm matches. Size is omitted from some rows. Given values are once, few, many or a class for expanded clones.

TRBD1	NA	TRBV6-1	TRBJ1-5	TGTGCCAGCAGGGGACAGGGAGGCAATCAGCCCCAGCATTTT	CASRGQGGNQPQHF
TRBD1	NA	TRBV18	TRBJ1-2	TGTGCCAGCTCACCGGATCAGGGGGCAATAAGGGATGGCTACACCTTC	CASSPDQGAIRDGYTF
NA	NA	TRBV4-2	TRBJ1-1	TGTGCCAGCAGCCCGGTTCTTGAGGGTAACACTGAAGCTTTCTTT	CASSPVLEGNTEAFF
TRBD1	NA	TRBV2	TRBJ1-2	TGTGCCAGCAGTGAAATCGGGACAGGGATCTATGGCTACACCTTC	CASSEIGTGIYGYTF
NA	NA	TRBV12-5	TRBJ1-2	TGTGCTAGTGGTTTTTTACCTTCGACAGCTAACTATGGCTACACCTTC	CASGFLPSTANYGYTF
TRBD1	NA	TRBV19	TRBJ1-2	TGTGCCAGTACCGGGGGACAGCCCTATGGCTACACCTTC	CASTGGQPYGYTF
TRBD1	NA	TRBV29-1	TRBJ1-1	TGCAGCGTAAGGGACAGGGGGACTGATGAAGCTTTCTTT	CSVRDRGTDEAFF
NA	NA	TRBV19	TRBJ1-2	TGTGCCAGTAGTCCCAGAGGCATTTTTGATGGCTACCCCTTC	CASSPRGIFDGYPF
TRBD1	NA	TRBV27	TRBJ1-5	TGTGCCAGCAGTACTCGGACAGGGAATCAGCCCCAGCATTTT	CASSTRTGNQPQHF
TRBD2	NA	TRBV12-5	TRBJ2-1	TGTGCTAGTGGTGGACTAGCGGATGGGTTCGATGAGCAGTTCTTC	CASGGLADGFDEQFF
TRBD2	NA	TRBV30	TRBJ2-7	TGTGCCCGAGCGGGAGTAATGGAGGAGCAGTACTTC	CARAGVMEEQYF
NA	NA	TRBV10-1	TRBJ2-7	TGCGCCAGCAGTGAGGGCAACTCCTACGAGCAGTACTTC	CASSEGNSYEQYF
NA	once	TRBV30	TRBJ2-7	TGTGCCTGGAGTGGGACACCCTACGAGCAGTACTTC	CAWSGTPYEQYF
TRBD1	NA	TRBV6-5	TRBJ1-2	TGTGCCAGCGGTCGACAGGGGGACTATGGCTACACCTTC	CASGRQGDYGYTF
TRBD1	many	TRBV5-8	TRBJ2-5	TGTGCCAGCAGGGGGACAGGGGAAGAGACCCAGTACTTC	CASRGTGEETQYF
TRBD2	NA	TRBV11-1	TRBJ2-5	TGTGCCAGCAGCTTACGGCGGTCAGCGGGAGTCGAGACCCAGTACTTC	CASSLRRSAGVETQYF
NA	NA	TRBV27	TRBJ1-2	TGTGCCAGCAGTTACGCGGACCGGGCGGGGGAGGTCTACACCTTC	CASSYADRAGEVYTF
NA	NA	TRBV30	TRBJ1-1	TGTGCCTGGAGCCGGAGGGATCTGAACACTGAAGCTTTCTTT	CAWSRRDLNTEAFF
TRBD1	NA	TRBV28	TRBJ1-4	TGTGCCAGCAGTTCGACAGGGGTTAATGAAAAACTGTTTTTT	CASSSTGVNEKLFF
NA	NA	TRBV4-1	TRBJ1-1	TGCGCCAGCAGCCCCCTAGGGGGGGTGAACACTGAAGCTTTCTTT	CASSPLGGVNTEAFF
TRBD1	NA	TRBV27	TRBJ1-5	TGTGCCAGCAGCTCAGGGACAGGGGGGAAGCCCCAGCATTTT	CASSSGTGGKPQHF
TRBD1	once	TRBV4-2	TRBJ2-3	TGTGCCAGCAGCCCAGGGGACAGGGACGGAGATACGCAGTATTTT	CASSPGDRDGDTQYF
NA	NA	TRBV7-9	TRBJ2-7	TGTGCCAGCAGCTTTGGACTAGGACAGGGCTCTGACGAGCAGTACTTC	CASSFGLGQGSDEQYF
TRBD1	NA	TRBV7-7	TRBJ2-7	TGTGCCAGCAGCATGGACAGGGGGTCCGAGCAGTACTTC	CASSMDRGSEQYF
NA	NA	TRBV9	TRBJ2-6	TGTGCCAGCAGCGTAGGAGCCGGTGGGGGCCGCTCTGGGGCCAACGTCCTGACTTTC	CASSVGAGGGRSGANVLTF
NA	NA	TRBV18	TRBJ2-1	TGTGCCAGCTCACCACGAGGCTCCCGGGGGAATGAGCAGTTCTTC	CASSPRGSRGNEQFF
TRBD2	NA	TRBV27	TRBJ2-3	TGTGCCAGCAGTTGGGTAACTGCGGGGGGGCCAGCAGATACGCAGTATTTT	CASSWVTAGGPADTQYF
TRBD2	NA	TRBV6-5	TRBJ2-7	TGTGCCAGCAGCCAGGCTAGCGGGGGGTACGAGCAGTACTTC	CASSQASGGYEQYF
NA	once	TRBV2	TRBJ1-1	TGTGCCAGCAGCGGCACTGAAGCTTTCTTT	CASSGTEAFF
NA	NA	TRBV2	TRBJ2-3	TGTGCCAGCAGCGGCGGAGGGGGCAGGACAGATACGCAGTATTTT	CASSGGGGRTDTQYF
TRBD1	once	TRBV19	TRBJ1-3	TGTGCCAGTAGTACCCGGACAGGAAAGAGGGGAAACACCATATATTTT	CASSTRTGKRGNTIYF
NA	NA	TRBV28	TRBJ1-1	TGTGCCAGCAGTTTGAGTATTTCGGAGACTGAAGCTTTCTTT	CASSLSISETEAFF
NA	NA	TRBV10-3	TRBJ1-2	TGTGCCATCAGTGACGGGGGGACCGTCGGCTACACCTTC	CAISDGGTVGYTF
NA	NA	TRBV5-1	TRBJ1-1	TGCGCCAGCAGCTTGGGACAGGCGAACACTGAAGCTTTCTTT	CASSLGQANTEAFF
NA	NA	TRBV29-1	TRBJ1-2	TGCAGCGTTGTAGGGGCCAGTCAGTGGGGCTACACCTTC	CSVVGASQWGYTF
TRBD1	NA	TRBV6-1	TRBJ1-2	TGTGCCAGCAGTGAATCGGAAACAGGGGCAGTTGGCTACACCTTC	CASSESETGAVGYTF
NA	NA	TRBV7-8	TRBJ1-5	TGTGCCAGCAGCTCGTACGGGGATCAGCCCCAGCATTTT	CASSSYGDQPQHF
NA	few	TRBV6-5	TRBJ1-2	TGTGCCAGCACTATCCGGGTAGACTATGGCTACACCTTC	CASTIRVDYGYTF
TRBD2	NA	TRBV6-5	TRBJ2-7	TGTGCCAGCATAGCCCCAAGCGGGAGCTCCTACGAGCAGTACTTC	CASIAPSGSSYEQYF